A single sample is the source of the 14 T cell receptor beta chains below, sequenced in a study of T cells after yellow fever vaccination. TCRdb used MiXCR to reprocess the 5' RACE reads, holding one entry per CDR3 protein. The data hold about 150,000 distinct CDR3 sequences, with roughly 6.7% observed a single time. Sequences were derived from CD4+ T cells sorted from PBMCs, sampled 10 days after the yellow fever booster vaccination. The origin of the receptors is a man aged 30 to 45 who received the YFV17D yellow fever vaccine.

This clonotype was observed at least ten times. V gene TRBV6-5 combines with J gene TRBJ2-7; D may be TRBD2 (5 bases). Germline assignment: CDR1 MNHEY and CDR2 SVGAGI. The V end lost 5 bases, the J end lost 6 bases, and 11 bases lay between the germline ends. This CDR3 has 12 amino acids. CDR3 coding DNA: TGTGCCAGCAGTGGACTGGTCGGCGAGCAGTACTTC. Translation gives CASSGLVGEQYF.

At least ten counts were recorded for this clonotype. The chain uses TRBV9 and TRBJ2-7; D call uncertain. V was cut by 0 bases and J by 3 bases, with 7 bases left in between. CDR1 is SGDLS and CDR2 is YYNGEE in the germline V gene. The CDR3 covers 13 residues. The CDR3 DNA follows: TGTGCCAGCAGCGTAGAGCCGATCTACGAGCAGTACTTC. As protein: CASSVEPIYEQYF.

V and J are TRBV5-1 and TRBJ2-7; 11 positions match TRBD2. Germline V lookup: CDR1 SGHRS, CDR2 YFSETQ. The CDR3 spans 15 residues. The trim removed 5 bases at V and 3 bases at J, leaving 7 bases unmatched. The CDR3 region is CASRPTSGRRYEQYF. CDR3 nucleotides: TGCGCCAGCAGACCCACTAGCGGGAGACGCTACGAGCAGTACTTC.

This clonotype was picked up many times. The CDR3 DNA reads as TGCAGTGCGGCCGGGACTGAGTACGAGCAGTACTTC. This sequence encodes CSAAGTEYEQYF. The gene calls are TRBV20-1 and TRBJ2-7, with D possibly being TRBD2 (6 bases). The length of the CDR3 is 12 residues. In germline, CDR1 is DFQATT, CDR2 SNEGSKA (reference sequence). The V and J ends lost 6 bases and 4 bases respectively, with 13 bases between them.

Remarks on this clonotype: A much larger clone is a single base away; this may be a read error. The V gene is TRBV3-1, the J gene TRBJ2-5; perhaps D is TRBD1 or TRBD2 (6 bases each). Germline CDR1 and CDR2: LGHDT and YNNKEL (reference sequence). The V and J ends lost 1 base and 1 base respectively, with 13 bases between them. The CDR3 covers 16 residues. CDR3 amino acids: CASSQVGRGPQETQYF. DNA for the CDR3: TGTGCCAGCAGCCAAGTGGGCCGGGGGCCCCAAGAGACCCAGTACTTC.

There are a few counts of this clonotype. CDR3 region: CASSGTVGGYTF. The DNA of the CDR3 is TGCGCCAGCAGCGGGACGGTCGGTGGCTACACCTTC. V usage is TRBV5-1 and J usage is TRBJ1-2; D is perhaps TRBD1 (5 bases). This CDR3 is built from 12 residues. Trimming shortened V by 4 bases and J by 7 bases, and 11 bases separated the two germline ends. Germline V CDR1 and CDR2: SGHRS, YFSETQ. The variable domain in full, completed from reference TRBV5-1 and TRBJ1-2, reads KAGVTQTPRYLIKTRGQQVTLSCSPISGHRSVSWYQQTPGQGLQFLFEYFSETQRNKGNFPGRFSGRQFSNSRSEMNVSTLELGDSALYLCASSGTVGGYTFGSGTRLTVV.

This clonotype was counted ten times or more. This chain connects TRBV14 to TRBJ2-3; no clear D. This CDR3 spans 13 amino acids. The V end was cut by 1 base, the J end by 6 bases, with 8 bases between. Germline V gene lookup returns CDR1 SGHDN and CDR2 FVKESK. CDR3 sequence (DNA): TGTGCCAGCAGCCAAGGACTTGGGGATACGCAGTATTTT. This codes for CASSQGLGDTQYF.

The CDR3 protein is CASSLGPAGGTQYF. The DNA of the CDR3 is TGTGCCAGCAGCTTGGGTCCGGCTGGAGGGACCCAGTACTTC. V and J are TRBV5-4 and TRBJ2-5, with a possible D match to TRBD2 (5 bases). This CDR3 has 14 residues. Germline-derived CDR1 and CDR2 are SGHNT and YYREEE (reference sequence). Trimming stripped 0 bases from V and 7 bases from J, with 13 bases between.

The sample holds many counts of this clonotype. J is TRBJ2-5 and V is TRBV28; the match to TRBD2 covers 11 bases. This CDR3 is 15 amino acids long. Germline trimming cut 5 bases from V and 3 bases from J; bases unmatched to any gene: 5. The germline CDR1 and CDR2 sequences are MDHEN and SYDVKM. The DNA of the CDR3 is TGTGCCAGCAGTAGACCGGGACTAGCGGAAGAGACCCAGTACTTC. Translation: CASSRPGLAEETQYF.

This clonotype was seen repeatedly, ten times or more. The chain couples TRBV20-1 to TRBJ2-1; no definite D call. Germline V gives CDR1 DFQATT, CDR2 SNEGSKA (reference sequence). V dropped 1 base and J dropped 2 bases, with 6 bases sitting between them. This CDR3 is built from 13 residues. CDR3 loop: CSARANPYNEQFF. CDR3 nucleotide sequence: TGCAGTGCTAGAGCTAACCCCTACAATGAGCAGTTCTTC.

The chain employs TRBV11-3 and TRBJ2-2; D remains unclear. Germline assignment: CDR1 SGHNT and CDR2 YENEEA. V was shortened by 5 bases and J by 3 bases, with 7 bases between the two germline ends. The CDR3 is 13 residues long. The CDR3 nucleotides are TGTGCCAGCAGCAGTTCGTACACCGGGGAGCTGTTTTTT. Translation gives CASSSSYTGELFF.

This clonotype was seen only a few times. V and J are TRBV14 and TRBJ2-5; D ambiguous. The CDR3 spans 13 residues. Germline loops: CDR1 SGHDN, CDR2 FVKESK. V was cut by 4 bases and J by 7 bases, with 13 bases left in between. In DNA form, the CDR3 reads TGTGCCAGCAGCCCCCGCCAAATCGGGACCCAGTACTTC. It translates to CASSPRQIGTQYF.

This clonotype has at least ten counts. The V gene is TRBV9, the J gene TRBJ2-3; 7 bases agree with TRBD1. The germline CDR1 and CDR2 sequences are SGDLS and YYNGEE. CDR3 length equals 13 residues. V dropped 4 bases and J dropped 4; count of bases not matched to a gene: 3. Here the CDR3 reads CASSTDRADTQYF. Written as DNA, the CDR3 is TGTGCCAGCAGCACCGACAGGGCAGATACGCAGTATTTT.

The chain combines TRBV4-3 with TRBJ2-7, with 8 nucleotides matching TRBD2. The V segment lost 0 bases and the J segment 3 bases; nucleotides outside the gene matches: 4. Germline-derived CDR1 and CDR2 are LGHNA and YSLEER. The length of the CDR3 is 15 residues. CDR3 protein: CASSQESSGLYEQYF. CDR3 bases: TGCGCCAGCAGCCAAGAGTCTAGCGGGCTCTACGAGCAGTACTTC.